This T cell receptor (beta chain) appears in the sequencing data of a study of T cells after yellow fever vaccination. Study context: Libraries from low-cell-number fractions were prepared with the SMART-Seq v4 Ultra Low Input RNA kit. Study results and limitations: The secondary response was weaker but peaked faster, day 5 versus 15.

This CDR3 has 16 residues. Germline values: CDR1 SGHTA, CDR2 FQGTGA. V shed 6 bases and J shed 4 bases, with 19 bases lying between them. Regarding this clonotype: Antigen specificity is unknown.

Using its own MiXCR run on the 5' RACE reads, TCRdb lists one record per CDR3 protein. The top ten hold about 17% of the sample, which has 450,000 to 650,000 distinct CDR3 sequences, 20% to 25% seen once. This chain connects TRBV7-3 to TRBJ2-1; TRBD1 or TRBD2 may be the D gene (5 bases each). The sample consisted of PBMCs, taken 20 to 25 days after the first yellow fever vaccination. The clonotype was recovered from a man in his late teens or twenties who received the YFV17D yellow fever vaccine. CDR3 DNA sequence: TGTGCCAGCAGTATTACCCCGGGACGTCAATACAATGAGCAGTTCTTC. It is translated as CASSITPGRQYNEQFF. The entire variable domain, with the rest obtained from reference TRBV7-3 and TRBJ2-1, is as follows: GAGVSQTPSNKVTEKGKYVELRCDPISGHTALYWYRQSLGQGPEFLIYFQGTGAADDSGLPNDRFFAVRPEGSVSTLKIQRTERGDSAVYLCASSITPGRQYNEQFFGPGTRLTVL.